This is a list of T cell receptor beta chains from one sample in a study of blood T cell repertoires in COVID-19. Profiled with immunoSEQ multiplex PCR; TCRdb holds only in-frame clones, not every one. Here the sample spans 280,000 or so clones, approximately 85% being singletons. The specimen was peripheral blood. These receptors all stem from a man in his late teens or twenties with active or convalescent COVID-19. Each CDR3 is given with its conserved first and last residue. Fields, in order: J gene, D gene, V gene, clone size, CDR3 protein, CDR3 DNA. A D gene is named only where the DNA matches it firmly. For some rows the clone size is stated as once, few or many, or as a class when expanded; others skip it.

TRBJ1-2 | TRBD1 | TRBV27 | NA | CASSDRGGYFHGYTF | TGTGCCAGCAGTGACAGGGGTGGCTACTTCCATGGCTACACCTTC
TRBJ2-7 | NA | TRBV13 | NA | CASSLGGLEQYF | TGTGCCAGCAGCTTAGGGGGACTCGAGCAGTACTTC
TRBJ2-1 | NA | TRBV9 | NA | CASSPQPSSYNEQFF | TGTGCCAGCAGCCCCCAACCGAGCTCCTACAATGAGCAGTTCTTC
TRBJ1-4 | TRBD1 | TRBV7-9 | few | CASSLGRDRQGEKLFF | TGTGCCAGCAGCTTAGGCCGGGACAGGCAAGGAGAAAAACTGTTTTTT
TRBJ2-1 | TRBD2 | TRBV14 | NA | CASSQEAILFTSGPVGEQFF | TGTGCCAGCAGCCAAGAGGCCATCTTGTTTACTAGCGGGCCGGTGGGTGAGCAGTTCTTC
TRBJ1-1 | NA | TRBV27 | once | CASTLSLVPGTEAFF | TGTGCCAGCACCCTCTCTCTGGTTCCCGGCACTGAAGCTTTCTTT
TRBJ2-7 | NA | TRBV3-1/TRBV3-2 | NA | CASSQEDATAYEQYF | TGTGCCAGCAGCCAAGAAGACGCGACAGCCTACGAGCAGTACTTC
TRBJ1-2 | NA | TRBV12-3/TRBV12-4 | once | CASRLLSNYGYTF | TGTGCCAGCAGGCTCCTTAGCAACTATGGCTACACCTTC
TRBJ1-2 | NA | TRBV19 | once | CASSIVQTGDGYTF | TGTGCCAGTAGTATAGTGCAGACAGGAGATGGCTACACCTTC
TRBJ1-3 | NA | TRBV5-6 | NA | CASSDGLSSGNTIYF | TGTGCCAGCAGTGATGGACTTTCCTCTGGAAACACCATATATTTT
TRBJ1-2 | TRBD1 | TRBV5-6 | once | CASKDRGGVGYTF | TGTGCCAGCAAGGACAGGGGGGGAGTTGGCTACACCTTC
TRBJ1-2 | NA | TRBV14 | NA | CASSQRSRGDGGYTF | TGTGCCAGCAGCCAAAGATCCAGGGGAGACGGTGGCTACACCTTC
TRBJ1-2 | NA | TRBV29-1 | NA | CSVRTDLAYGYTF | TGCAGCGTAAGGACAGACCTAGCCTATGGCTACACCTTC
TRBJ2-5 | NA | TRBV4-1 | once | CASSQDSGREETQYF | TGCGCCAGCAGCCAAGACTCCGGACGGGAGGAGACCCAGTACTTC
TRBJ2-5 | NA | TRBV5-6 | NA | CASSLSQEGIETQYF | TGTGCCAGCAGCTTAAGCCAGGAGGGGATCGAGACCCAGTACTTC
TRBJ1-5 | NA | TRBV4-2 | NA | CASSQDQFRSGQPQHF | TGTGCCAGCAGCCAAGATCAGTTCCGGTCAGGTCAGCCCCAGCATTTT
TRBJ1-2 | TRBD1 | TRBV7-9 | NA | CASSLRGQTNYGYTF | TGTGCCAGCAGCTTGAGGGGACAGACTAACTATGGCTACACCTTC
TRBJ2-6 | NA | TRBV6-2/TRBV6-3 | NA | CASSYEQALNVLTF | TGTGCCAGCAGTTACGAACAGGCGCTCAACGTCCTGACTTTC
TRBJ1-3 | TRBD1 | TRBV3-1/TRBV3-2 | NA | CASSQDGNRGYVAGNTIYF | TGTGCCAGCAGCCAAGATGGGAACAGGGGGTACGTCGCAGGAAACACCATATATTTT
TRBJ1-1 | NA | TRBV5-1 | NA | CASSLEWAGEYAFF | TGCGCCAGCAGCTTGGAATGGGCAGGGGAGTATGCTTTCTTT
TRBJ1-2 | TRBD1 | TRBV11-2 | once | CASSPGSGTGFGYTF | TGTGCCAGCAGCCCAGGCAGCGGGACAGGGTTTGGCTACACCTTC
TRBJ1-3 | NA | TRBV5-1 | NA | CASSRGAEGNTIYF | TGCGCCAGCAGCCGCGGAGCAGAAGGAAACACCATATATTTT
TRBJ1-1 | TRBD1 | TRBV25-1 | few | CASSDRGLNTEAFF | TGTGCCAGCAGTGACAGGGGGCTCAACACTGAAGCTTTCTTT
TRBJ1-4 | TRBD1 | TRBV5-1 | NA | CASSPGQGGEKLFF | TGCGCCAGCAGCCCGGGACAGGGAGGTGAAAAACTGTTTTTT
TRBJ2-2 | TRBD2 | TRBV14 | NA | CASSQGLAGGYTGELFF | TGTGCCAGCAGCCAAGGACTAGCGGGGGGGTACACCGGGGAGCTGTTTTTT
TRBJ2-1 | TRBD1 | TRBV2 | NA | CASRATGGNEQFF | TGTGCCAGCAGGGCGACAGGGGGCAATGAGCAGTTCTTC
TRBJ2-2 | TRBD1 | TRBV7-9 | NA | CASSSGQTNTGELFF | TGTGCCAGCAGCTCGGGACAGACCAACACCGGGGAGCTGTTTTTT
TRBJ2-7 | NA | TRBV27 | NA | CASSFTTGNEQYF | TGTGCCAGCAGTTTCACCACAGGGAACGAGCAGTACTTC
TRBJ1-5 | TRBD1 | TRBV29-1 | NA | CSVGGQGSNQPQHF | TGCAGCGTTGGGGGACAGGGGAGCAATCAGCCCCAGCATTTT
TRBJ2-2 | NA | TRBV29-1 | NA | CSGTKSGELFF | TGCAGCGGCACAAAGTCCGGGGAGCTGTTTTTT
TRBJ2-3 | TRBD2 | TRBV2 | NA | CASTRLAGGQDTQYF | TGTGCCAGCACCCGACTAGCGGGGGGGCAAGATACGCAGTATTTT
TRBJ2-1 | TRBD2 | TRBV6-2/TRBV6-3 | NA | CASSRSGGPYNEQFF | TGTGCCAGCAGTCGGTCGGGGGGGCCCTACAATGAGCAGTTCTTC
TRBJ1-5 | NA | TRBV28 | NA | CASSGRDQGFSNQPQHF | TGTGCCAGCAGTGGCCGGGACCAGGGGTTTAGCAATCAGCCCCAGCATTTT
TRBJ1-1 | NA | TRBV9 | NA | CASSVAVNTEAFF | TGTGCCAGCAGCGTAGCGGTGAACACTGAAGCTTTCTTT
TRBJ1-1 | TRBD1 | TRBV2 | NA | CASGQGSSEAFF | TGTGCCAGCGGACAGGGGTCCTCTGAAGCTTTCTTT
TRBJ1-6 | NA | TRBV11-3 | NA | CASSLTGLSPLHF | TGTGCCAGCAGCTTAACAGGGCTTTCACCCCTCCACTTT
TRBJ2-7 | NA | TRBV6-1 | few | CASSEEWGVYYEQYF | TGTGCCAGCAGTGAAGAGTGGGGGGTATACTACGAGCAGTACTTC
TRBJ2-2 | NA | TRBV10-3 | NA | CAISKSQGGTGELFF | TGTGCCATCAGTAAATCGCAGGGTGGAACCGGGGAGCTGTTTTTT
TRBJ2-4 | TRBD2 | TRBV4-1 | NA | CASSQPTSGVAQNIQYF | TGCGCCAGCAGCCAACCGACTAGCGGGGTTGCCCAAAACATTCAGTACTTC
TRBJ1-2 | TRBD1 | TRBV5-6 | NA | CASSSDRGLYGYTF | TGTGCCAGCAGCTCAGACAGGGGGCTCTATGGCTACACCTTC
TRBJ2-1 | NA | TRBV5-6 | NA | CASSLALAGWDEQFF | TGTGCCAGCAGCTTGGCCCTAGCCGGGTGGGATGAGCAGTTCTTC
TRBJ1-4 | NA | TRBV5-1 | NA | CASRQGEANEKLFF | TGCGCCAGCAGACAGGGAGAAGCTAATGAAAAACTGTTTTTT
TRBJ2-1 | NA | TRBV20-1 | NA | CSALGYNEQFF | TGCAGTGCCCTCGGGTACAATGAGCAGTTCTTC
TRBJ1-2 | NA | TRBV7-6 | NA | CASSQSGVSNYGYTF | TGTGCCAGCAGCCAATCTGGAGTTTCTAACTATGGCTACACCTTC
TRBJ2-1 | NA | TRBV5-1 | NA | CASGGTNNEQFF | TGCGCCAGCGGGGGGACCAACAATGAGCAGTTCTTC
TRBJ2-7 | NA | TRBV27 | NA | CASSLSVGGGTEQYF | TGTGCCAGCAGTTTATCGGTAGGGGGGGGAACCGAGCAGTACTTC
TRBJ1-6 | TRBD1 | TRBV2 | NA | CASSETGTGGNSPLHF | TGTGCCAGCAGCGAGACTGGGACAGGGGGAAATTCACCCCTCCACTTT
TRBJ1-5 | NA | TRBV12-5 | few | CASGLVREALEFWNQPQHF | TGTGCTAGTGGTTTGGTACGGGAAGCCCTCGAGTTCTGGAATCAGCCCCAGCATTTT
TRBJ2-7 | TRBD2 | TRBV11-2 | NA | CASSPSGGANEQYF | TGTGCCAGCAGCCCCAGCGGGGGTGCCAACGAGCAGTACTTC
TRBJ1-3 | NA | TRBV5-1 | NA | CASSSGVAGNTIYF | TGCGCCAGCAGCTCGGGGGTGGCTGGAAACACCATATATTTT
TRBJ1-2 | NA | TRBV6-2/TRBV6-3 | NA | CASSPINRHVLYGYTF | TGTGCCAGCAGCCCCATTAACAGGCATGTACTCTATGGCTACACCTTC
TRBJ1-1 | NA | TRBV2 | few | CASSEALGRQANTEAFF | TGTGCCAGCAGTGAAGCGCTTGGCCGCCAGGCAAACACTGAAGCTTTCTTT
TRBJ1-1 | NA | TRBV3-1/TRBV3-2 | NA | CASSQRDMNTEAFF | TGTGCCAGCAGCCAACGGGACATGAACACTGAAGCTTTCTTT
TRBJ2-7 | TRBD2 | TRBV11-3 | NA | CASSLDLAGGERSSYEQYF | TGTGCCAGCAGCTTAGACCTAGCGGGGGGGGAACGGTCCTCCTACGAGCAGTACTTC